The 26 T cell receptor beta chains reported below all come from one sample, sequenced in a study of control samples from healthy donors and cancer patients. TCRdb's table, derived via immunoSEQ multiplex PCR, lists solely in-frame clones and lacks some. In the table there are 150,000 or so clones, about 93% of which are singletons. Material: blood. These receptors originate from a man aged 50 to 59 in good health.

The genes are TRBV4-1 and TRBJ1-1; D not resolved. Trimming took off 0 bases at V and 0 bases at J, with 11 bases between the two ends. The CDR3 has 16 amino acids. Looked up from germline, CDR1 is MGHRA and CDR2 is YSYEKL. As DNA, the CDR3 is TGCGCCAGCAGCCAAGATCAGGCACGGTTGAACACTGAAGCTTTCTTT. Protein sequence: CASSQDQARLNTEAFF.

CDR3 DNA: TGTGCCAGCAGCTTAGTAGCGGGATCCTTATACAATGAGCAGTTCTTC. Amino acid sequence: CASSLVAGSLYNEQFF. This rearrangement joins TRBV11-2 to TRBJ2-1; 8 nucleotides match TRBD2. This CDR3 contains 16 residues. Germline CDR1 and CDR2: SGHAT and FQNNGV. V shed 1 base, J shed 4 bases, and the junction held 6 bases outside the gene matches.

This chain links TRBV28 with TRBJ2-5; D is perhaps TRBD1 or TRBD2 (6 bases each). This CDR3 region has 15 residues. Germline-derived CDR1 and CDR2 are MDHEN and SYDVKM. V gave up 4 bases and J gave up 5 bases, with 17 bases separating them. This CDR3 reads CASSYALGGLETQYF. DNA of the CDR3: TGTGCCAGCAGTTACGCCTTAGGGGGGCTGGAGACCCAGTACTTC.

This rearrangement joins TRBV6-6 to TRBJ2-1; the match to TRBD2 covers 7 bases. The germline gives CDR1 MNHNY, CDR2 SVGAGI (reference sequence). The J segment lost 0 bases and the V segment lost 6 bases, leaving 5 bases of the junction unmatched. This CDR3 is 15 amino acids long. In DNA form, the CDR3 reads TGTGCCAGCAGCGGAGCGGGAACCTCCTACAATGAGCAGTTCTTC. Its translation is CASSGAGTSYNEQFF.

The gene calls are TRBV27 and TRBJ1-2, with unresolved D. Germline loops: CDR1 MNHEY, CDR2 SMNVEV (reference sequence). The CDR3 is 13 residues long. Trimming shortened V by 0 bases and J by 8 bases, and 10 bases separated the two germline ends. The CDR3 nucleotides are TGTGCCAGCAGTTTATCACTTACTGGAGGCTACACCTTC. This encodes CASSLSLTGGYTF.

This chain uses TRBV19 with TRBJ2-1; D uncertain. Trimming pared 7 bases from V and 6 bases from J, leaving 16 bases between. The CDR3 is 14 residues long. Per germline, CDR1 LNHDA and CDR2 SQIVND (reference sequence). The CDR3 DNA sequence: TGTGCCAGTACCCTCTCCCACAGTAGCAATGAGCAGTTCTTC. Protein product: CASTLSHSSNEQFF.

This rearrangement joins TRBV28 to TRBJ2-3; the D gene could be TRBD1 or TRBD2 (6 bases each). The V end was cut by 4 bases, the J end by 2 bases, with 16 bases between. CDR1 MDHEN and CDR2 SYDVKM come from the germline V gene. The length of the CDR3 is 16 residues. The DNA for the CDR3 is TGTGCCAGCAGTTCGGGGGCGGAAACGTACACAGATACGCAGTATTTT. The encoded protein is CASSSGAETYTDTQYF.

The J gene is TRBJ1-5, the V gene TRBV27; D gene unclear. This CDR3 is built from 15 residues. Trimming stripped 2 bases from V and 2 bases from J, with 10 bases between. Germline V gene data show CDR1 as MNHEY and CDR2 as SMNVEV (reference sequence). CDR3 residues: CASSLMGSGNQPQHF. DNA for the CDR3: TGTGCCAGCAGTTTAATGGGGTCGGGCAATCAGCCCCAGCATTTT.

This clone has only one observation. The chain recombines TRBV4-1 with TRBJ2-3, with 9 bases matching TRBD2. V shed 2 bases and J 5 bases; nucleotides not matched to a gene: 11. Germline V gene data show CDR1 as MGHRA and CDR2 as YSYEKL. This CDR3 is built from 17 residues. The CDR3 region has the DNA TGCGCCAGCAGCCAATCGGCGGGAGGGCCTGATAGAGATACGCAGTATTTT. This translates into CASSQSAGGPDRDTQYF.

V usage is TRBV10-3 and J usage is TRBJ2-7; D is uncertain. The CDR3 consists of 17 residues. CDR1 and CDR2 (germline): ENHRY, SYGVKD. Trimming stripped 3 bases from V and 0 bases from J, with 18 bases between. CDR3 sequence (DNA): TGTGCCATCAGTGATTTAGGGAAAAATCCCAGCTCCTACGAGCAGTACTTC. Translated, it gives CAISDLGKNPSSYEQYF.

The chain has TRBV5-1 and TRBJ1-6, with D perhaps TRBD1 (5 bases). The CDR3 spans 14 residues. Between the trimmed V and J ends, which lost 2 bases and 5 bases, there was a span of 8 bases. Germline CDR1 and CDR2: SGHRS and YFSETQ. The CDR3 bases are TGCGCCAGCAGCTTCCTGACAGATAATTCACCCCTCCACTTT. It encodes CASSFLTDNSPLHF.

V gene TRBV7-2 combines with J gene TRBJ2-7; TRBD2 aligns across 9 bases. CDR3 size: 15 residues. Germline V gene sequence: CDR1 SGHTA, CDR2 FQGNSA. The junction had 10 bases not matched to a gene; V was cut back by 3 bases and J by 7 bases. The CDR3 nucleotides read TGTGCCAGCAGCTTGGGGGCTAGCGGGAATCGAGAGCAGTACTTC. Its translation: CASSLGASGNREQYF. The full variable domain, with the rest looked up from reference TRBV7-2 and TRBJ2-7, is GAGVSQSPSNKVTEKGKDVELRCDPISGHTALYWYRQSLGQGLEFLIYFQGNSAPDKSGLPSDRFSAERTGGSVSTLTIQRTQQEDSAVYLCASSLGASGNREQYFGPGTRLTVT.

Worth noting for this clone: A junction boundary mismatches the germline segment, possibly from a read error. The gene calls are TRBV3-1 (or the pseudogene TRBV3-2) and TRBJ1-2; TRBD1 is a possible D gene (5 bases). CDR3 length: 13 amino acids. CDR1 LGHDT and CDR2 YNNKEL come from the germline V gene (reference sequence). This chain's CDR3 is CTSSSGQSYGYTF. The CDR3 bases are TGTACCAGCAGTTCAGGGCAGAGCTATGGCTACACCTTC.

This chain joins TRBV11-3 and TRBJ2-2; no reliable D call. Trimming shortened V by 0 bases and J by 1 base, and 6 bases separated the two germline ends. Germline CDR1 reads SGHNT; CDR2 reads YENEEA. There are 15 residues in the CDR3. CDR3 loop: CASSLDAGNTGELFF. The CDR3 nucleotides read TGTGCCAGCAGCTTAGATGCCGGGAACACCGGGGAGCTGTTTTTT. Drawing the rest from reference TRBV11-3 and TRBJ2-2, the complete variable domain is EAGVVQSPRYKIIEKKQPVAFWCNPISGHNTLYWYLQNLGQGPELLIRYENEEAVDDSQLPKDRFSAERLKGVDSTLKIQPAELGDSAVYLCASSLDAGNTGELFFGEGSRLTVL.

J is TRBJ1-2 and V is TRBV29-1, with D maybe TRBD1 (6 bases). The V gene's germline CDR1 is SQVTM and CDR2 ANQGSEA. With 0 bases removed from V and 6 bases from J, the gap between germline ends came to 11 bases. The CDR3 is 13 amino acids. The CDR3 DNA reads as TGCAGCGTTGAAGAAGGACAGTATAATGGCTACACCTTC. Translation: CSVEEGQYNGYTF.

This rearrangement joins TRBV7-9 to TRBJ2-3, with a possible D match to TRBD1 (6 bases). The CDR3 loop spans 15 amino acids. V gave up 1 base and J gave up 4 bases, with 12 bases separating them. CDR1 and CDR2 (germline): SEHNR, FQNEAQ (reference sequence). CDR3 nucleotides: TGTGCCAGCAGCTTAGTAGGGGGAGTCCCAGATACGCAGTATTTT. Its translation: CASSLVGGVPDTQYF. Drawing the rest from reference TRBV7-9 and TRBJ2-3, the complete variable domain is DTGVSQNPRHKITKRGQNVTFRCDPISEHNRLYWYRQTLGQGPEFLTYFQNEAQLEKSRLLSDRFSAERPKGSFSTLEIQRTEQGDSAMYLCASSLVGGVPDTQYFGPGTRLTVL.

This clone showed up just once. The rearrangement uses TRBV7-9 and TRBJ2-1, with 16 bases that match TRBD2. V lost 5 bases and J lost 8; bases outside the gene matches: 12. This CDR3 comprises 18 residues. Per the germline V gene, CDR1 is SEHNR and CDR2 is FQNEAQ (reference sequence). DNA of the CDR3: TGTGCCAGCAGCGACGGGACTAGCGGGAGGGTCCTCTGGGATGAGCAGTTCTTC. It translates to CASSDGTSGRVLWDEQFF.

In nucleotides, the CDR3 is TGTGCCAGCAGCAAAGTCCTAGCTGCTAACTATGGCTACACCTTC. This translates into CASSKVLAANYGYTF. The chain couples TRBV21-1 to TRBJ1-2. TRBV21-1 is a known pseudogene. This CDR3 is built from 15 residues.

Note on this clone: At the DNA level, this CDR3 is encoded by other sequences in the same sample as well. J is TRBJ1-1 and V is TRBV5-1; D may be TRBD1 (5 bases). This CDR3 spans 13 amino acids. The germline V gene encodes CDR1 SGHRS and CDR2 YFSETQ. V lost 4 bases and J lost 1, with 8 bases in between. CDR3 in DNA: TGCGCCAGCAGCCCTACAGGGAACACTGAAGCTTTCTTT. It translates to CASSPTGNTEAFF.

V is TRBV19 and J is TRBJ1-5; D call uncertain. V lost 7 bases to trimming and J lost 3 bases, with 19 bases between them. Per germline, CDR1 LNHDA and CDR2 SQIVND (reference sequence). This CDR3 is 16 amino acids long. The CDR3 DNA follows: TGTGCCAGTATGCCCCAGGACGGCGACTACAATCAGCCCCAGCATTTT. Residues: CASMPQDGDYNQPQHF.

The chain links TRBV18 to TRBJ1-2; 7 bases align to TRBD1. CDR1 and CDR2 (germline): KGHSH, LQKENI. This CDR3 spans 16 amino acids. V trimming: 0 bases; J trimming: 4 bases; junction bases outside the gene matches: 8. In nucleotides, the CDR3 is TGTGCCAGCTCACCACCGGAGTTACAGGGGAGCTATGGCTACACCTTC. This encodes CASSPPELQGSYGYTF.

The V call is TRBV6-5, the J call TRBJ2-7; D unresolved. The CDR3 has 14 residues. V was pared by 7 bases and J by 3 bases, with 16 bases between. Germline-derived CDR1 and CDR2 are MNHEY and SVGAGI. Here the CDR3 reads CASTDPASIYEQYF. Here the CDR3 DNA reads TGTGCCAGCACGGATCCAGCCTCGATCTACGAGCAGTACTTC.

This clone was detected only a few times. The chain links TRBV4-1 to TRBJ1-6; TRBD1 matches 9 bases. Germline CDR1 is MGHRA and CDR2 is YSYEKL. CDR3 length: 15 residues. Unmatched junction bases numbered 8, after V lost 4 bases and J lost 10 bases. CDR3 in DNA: TGCGCCAGCAGCCGCTTCCGGACAGGGGAATCACCCCTCCACTTT. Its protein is CASSRFRTGESPLHF.

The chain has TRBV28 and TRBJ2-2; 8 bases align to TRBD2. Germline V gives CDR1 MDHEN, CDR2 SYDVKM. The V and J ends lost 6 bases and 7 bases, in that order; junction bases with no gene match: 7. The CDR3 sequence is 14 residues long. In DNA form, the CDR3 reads TGTGCCAGCAGGGAGCGGGAGTTAGTCGGGGAGCTGTTTTTT. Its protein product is CASRERELVGELFF.

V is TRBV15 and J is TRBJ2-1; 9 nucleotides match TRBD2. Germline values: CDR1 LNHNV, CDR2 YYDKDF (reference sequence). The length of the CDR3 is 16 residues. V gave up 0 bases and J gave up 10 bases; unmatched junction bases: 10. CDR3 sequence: CATSRDAGTSKFEQFF. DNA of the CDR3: TGTGCCACCAGCAGAGACGCCGGGACTAGCAAGTTCGAGCAGTTCTTC.

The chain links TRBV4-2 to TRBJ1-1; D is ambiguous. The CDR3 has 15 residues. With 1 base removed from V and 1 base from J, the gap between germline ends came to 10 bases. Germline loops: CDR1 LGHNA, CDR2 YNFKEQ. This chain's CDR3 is CASSQGTFRNTEAFF. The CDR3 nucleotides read TGTGCCAGCAGCCAAGGGACGTTCAGGAACACTGAAGCTTTCTTT.